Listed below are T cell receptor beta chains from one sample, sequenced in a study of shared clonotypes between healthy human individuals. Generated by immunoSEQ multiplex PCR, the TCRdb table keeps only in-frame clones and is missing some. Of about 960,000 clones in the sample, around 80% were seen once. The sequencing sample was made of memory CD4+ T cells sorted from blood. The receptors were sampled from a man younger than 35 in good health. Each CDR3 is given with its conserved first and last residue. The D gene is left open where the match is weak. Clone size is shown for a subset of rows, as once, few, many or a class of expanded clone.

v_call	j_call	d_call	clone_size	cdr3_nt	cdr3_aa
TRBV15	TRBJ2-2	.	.	TGTGCCACCAGCGTAGCGTATAACGGGGAGCTGTTTTTT	CATSVAYNGELFF
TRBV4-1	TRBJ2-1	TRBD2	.	TGCGCCAGCAGCCAACAAGCGGTAGCGGGCGGAGAGCAGTTCTTC	CASSQQAVAGGEQFF
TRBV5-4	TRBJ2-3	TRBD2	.	TGTGCCAGCAGCACTGGGACTAGCGGGGGGGTCACAGATACGCAGTATTTT	CASSTGTSGGVTDTQYF
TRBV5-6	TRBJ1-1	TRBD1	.	TGTGCCAGCAGCCGGCCGGGACAGGGTCGAAACACTGAAGCTTTCTTT	CASSRPGQGRNTEAFF
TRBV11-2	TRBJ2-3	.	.	TGTGCCAGCAGCCCTAGCCGCCCCACAGATACGCAGTATTTT	CASSPSRPTDTQYF
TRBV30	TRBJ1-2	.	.	TGTGCCTGGAGTCCCTGGCAGGGATCTGACTATGGCTACACCTTC	CAWSPWQGSDYGYTF
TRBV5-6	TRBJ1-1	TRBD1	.	TGTGCCAGCAGCCCTCGGACAGGGGGCCGGGGCACTGAAGCTTTCTTT	CASSPRTGGRGTEAFF
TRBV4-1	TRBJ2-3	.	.	TGCGCCAGCAGCCAACCCCAGGGGACCCTCACAGATACGCAGTATTTT	CASSQPQGTLTDTQYF
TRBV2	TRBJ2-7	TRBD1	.	TGTGCCAGCATGCTGGACAGGGGGAACTACGAGCAGTACTTC	CASMLDRGNYEQYF
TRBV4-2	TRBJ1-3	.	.	TGTGCCAGCAGCCGGGAGAGGGGCGCAGGCGACTCTGGAAACACCATATATTTT	CASSRERGAGDSGNTIYF
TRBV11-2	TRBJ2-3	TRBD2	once	TGTGCCAGCAGCCGTACTAGCGGGGGGGCCGGTGATACGCAGTATTTT	CASSRTSGGAGDTQYF
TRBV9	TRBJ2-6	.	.	TGTGCCAGCAGCGTAGCCCAGACCTCTGGGGCCAACGTCCTGACTTTC	CASSVAQTSGANVLTF
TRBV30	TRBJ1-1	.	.	TGTGCCTGGACCCTACAAGGGGTTTCGAACACTGAAGCTTTCTTT	CAWTLQGVSNTEAFF
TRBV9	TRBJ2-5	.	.	TGTGCCAGCAGCGTAGTCGGTAGCGGAGAGACCCAGTACTTC	CASSVVGSGETQYF
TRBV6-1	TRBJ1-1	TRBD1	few	TGTGCCAGCAGCGAAGGGACAGACAACACTGAAGCTTTCTTT	CASSEGTDNTEAFF